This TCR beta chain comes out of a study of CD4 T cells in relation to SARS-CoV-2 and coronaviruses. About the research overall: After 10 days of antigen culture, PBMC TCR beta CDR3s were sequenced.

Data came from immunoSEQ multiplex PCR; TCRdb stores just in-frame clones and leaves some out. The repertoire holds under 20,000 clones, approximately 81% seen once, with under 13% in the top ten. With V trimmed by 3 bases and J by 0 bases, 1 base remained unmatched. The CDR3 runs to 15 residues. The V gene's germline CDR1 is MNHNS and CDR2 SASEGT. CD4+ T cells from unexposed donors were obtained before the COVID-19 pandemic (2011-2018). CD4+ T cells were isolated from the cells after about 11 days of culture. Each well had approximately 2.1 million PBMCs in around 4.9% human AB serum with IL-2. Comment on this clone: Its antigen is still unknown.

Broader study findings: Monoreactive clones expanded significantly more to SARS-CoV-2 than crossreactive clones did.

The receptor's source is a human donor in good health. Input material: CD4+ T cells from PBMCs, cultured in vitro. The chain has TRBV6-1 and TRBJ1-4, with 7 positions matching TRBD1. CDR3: CASSEQGATNEKLFF. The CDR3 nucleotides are TGTGCCAGCAGTGAGCAGGGGGCAACTAATGAAAAACTGTTTTTT.